Described below is a single T cell receptor (beta chain) sequence and its context. The antigen remains undetermined. The sample belongs to a study of T cells after yellow fever vaccination. Study in general: Any fraction with a low cell number was prepared using SMART-Seq v4 Ultra Low Input.

Using its own MiXCR run on the 5' RACE reads, TCRdb lists one record per CDR3 protein. The data show 250,000 or so distinct CDR3 sequences, with roughly 6.2% seen just once and around 1% held by the top ten. Germline V gene sequence: CDR1 SEHNR, CDR2 FQNEAQ (reference sequence). The CDR3 sequence is 15 residues long. Trimming left V 5 bases short and J 2 bases short, with 16 bases between. General observations from the study: The study re-detected most primary-vaccination clones after the booster (96% CD4, approximately 88% CD8).

The rearrangement uses TRBV7-9 and TRBJ2-7; D is possibly TRBD2 (6 bases). Material: CD4+ T cells sorted from PBMCs, obtained on the day of the yellow fever booster vaccination. The clonotype originates from a man under 40 who received the YFV17D yellow fever vaccine. CDR3 amino acids: CASSPGRGKTYEQYF. The DNA for the CDR3 is TGTGCCAGCAGCCCCGGGCGCGGGAAGACCTACGAGCAGTACTTC.